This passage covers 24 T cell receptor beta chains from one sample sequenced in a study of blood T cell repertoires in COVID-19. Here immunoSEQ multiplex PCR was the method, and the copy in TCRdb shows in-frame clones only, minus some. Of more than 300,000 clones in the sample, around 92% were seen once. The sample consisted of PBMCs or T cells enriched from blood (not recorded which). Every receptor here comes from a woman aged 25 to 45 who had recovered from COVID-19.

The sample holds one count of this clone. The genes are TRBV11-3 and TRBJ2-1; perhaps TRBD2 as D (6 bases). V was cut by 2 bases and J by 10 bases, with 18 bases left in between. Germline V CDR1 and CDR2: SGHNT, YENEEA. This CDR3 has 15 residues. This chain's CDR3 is CASSLNPGVGDEQFF. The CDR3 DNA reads TGTGCCAGCAGCTTAAATCCGGGAGTGGGAGACGAGCAGTTCTTC.

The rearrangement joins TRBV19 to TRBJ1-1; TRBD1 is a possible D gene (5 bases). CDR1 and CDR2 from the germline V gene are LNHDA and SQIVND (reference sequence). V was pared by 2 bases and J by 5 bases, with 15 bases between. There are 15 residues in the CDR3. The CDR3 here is CASSILWGGGTEAFF. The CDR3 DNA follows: TGTGCCAGTAGTATATTGTGGGGGGGAGGGACTGAAGCTTTCTTT.

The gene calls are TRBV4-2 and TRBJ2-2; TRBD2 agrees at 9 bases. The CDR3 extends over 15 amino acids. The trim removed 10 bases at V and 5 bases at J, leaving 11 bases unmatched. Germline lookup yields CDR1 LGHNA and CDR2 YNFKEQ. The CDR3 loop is CATQPGTSRTGELFF. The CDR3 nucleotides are TGTGCCACCCAACCGGGGACTAGCCGTACCGGGGAGCTGTTTTTT.

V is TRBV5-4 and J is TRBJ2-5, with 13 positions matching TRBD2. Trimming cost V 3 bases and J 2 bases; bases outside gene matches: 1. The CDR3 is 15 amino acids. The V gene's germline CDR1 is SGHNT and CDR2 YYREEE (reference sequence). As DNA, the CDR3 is TGTGCCAGCAGCTCGGGACTAGCGGGACAAGAGACCCAGTACTTC. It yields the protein CASSSGLAGQETQYF.

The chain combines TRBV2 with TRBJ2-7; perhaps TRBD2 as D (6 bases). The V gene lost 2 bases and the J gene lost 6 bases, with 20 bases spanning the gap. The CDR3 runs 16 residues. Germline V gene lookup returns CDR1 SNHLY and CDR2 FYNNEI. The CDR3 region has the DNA TGTGCCAGCAGTGAAAAGGGGAGGTCCTGGCGCACCGAGCAGTACTTC. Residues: CASSEKGRSWRTEQYF.

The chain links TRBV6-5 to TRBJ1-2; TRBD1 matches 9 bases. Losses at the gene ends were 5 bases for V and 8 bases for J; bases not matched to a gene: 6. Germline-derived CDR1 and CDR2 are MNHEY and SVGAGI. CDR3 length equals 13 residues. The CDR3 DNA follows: TGTGCCAGCAGTCCACAGGGGGCGAGAGGCTACACCTTC. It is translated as CASSPQGARGYTF.

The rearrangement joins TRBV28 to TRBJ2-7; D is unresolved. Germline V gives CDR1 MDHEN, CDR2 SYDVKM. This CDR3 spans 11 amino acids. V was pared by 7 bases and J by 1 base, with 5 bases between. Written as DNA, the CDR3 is TGTGCCAGCACAGATTCCTACGAGCAGTACTTC. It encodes CASTDSYEQYF.

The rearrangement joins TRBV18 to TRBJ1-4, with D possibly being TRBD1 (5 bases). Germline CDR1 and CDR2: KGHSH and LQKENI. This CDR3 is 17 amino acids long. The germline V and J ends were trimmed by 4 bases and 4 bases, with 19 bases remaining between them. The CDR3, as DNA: TGTGCCAGCTCACTGATGGACACTCTCCAACTTAATGAAAAACTGTTTTTT. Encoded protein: CASSLMDTLQLNEKLFF.

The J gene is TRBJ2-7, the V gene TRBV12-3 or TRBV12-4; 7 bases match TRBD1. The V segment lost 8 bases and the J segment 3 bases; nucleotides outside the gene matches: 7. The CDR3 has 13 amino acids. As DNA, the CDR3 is TGTGCCAGCGCCCCAGGGGGATACTACGAGCAGTACTTC. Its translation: CASAPGGYYEQYF.

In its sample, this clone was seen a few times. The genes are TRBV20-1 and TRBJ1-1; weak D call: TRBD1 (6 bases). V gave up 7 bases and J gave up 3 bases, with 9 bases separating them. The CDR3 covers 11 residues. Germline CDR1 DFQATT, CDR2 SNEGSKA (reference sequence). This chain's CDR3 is CSVGGDTEAFF. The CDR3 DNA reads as TGCAGTGTAGGGGGGGACACTGAAGCTTTCTTT.

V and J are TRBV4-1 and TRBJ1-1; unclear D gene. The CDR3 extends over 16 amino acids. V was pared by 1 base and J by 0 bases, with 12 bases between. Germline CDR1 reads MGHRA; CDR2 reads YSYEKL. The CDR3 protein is CASSQGKGDLNTEAFF. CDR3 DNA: TGCGCCAGCAGCCAAGGGAAGGGAGACTTGAACACTGAAGCTTTCTTT.

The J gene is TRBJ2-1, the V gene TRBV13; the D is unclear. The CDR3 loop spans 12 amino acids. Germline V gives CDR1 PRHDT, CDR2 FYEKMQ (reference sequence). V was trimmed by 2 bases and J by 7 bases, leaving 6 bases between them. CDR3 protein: CASSLRPNEQFF. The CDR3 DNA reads TGTGCCAGCAGCTTACGTCCTAATGAGCAGTTCTTC.

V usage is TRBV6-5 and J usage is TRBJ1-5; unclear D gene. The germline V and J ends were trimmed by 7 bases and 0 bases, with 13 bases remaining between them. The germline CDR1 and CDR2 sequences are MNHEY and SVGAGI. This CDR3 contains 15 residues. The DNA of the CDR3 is TGTGCCAGCATTCTCACGGGTTATAGCAATCAGCCCCAGCATTTT. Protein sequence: CASILTGYSNQPQHF.

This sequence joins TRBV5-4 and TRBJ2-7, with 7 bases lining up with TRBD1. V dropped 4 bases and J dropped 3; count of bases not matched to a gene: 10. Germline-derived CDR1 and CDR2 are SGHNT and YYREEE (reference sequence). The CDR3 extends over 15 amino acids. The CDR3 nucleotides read TGTGCCAGCAGCCCCCGCACAGGGGCCCGCTACGAGCAGTACTTC. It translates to CASSPRTGARYEQYF. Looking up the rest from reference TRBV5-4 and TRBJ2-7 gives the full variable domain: ETGVTQSPTHLIKTRGQQVTLRCSSQSGHNTVSWYQQALGQGPQFIFQYYREEENGRGNFPPRFSGLQFPNYSSELNVNALELDDSALYLCASSPRTGARYEQYFGPGTRLTVT.

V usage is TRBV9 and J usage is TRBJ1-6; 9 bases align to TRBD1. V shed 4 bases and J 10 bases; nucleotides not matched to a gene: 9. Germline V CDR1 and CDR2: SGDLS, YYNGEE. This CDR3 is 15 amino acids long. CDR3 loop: CASSKHTGGESPLHF. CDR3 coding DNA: TGTGCCAGCAGCAAACATACAGGGGGCGAATCACCCCTCCACTTT. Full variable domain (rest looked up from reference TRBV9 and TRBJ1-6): DSGVTQTPKHLITATGQRVTLRCSPRSGDLSVYWYQQSLDQGLQFLIQYYNGEERAKGNILERFSAQQFPDLHSELNLSSLELGDSALYFCASSKHTGGESPLHFGNGTRLTVT.

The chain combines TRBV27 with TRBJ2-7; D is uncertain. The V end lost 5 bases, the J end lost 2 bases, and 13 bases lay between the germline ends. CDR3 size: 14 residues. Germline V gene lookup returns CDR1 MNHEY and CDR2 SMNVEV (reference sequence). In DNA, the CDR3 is TGTGCCAGCAGTGAAGCTCCCCGAACCTACGAGCAGTACTTC. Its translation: CASSEAPRTYEQYF.

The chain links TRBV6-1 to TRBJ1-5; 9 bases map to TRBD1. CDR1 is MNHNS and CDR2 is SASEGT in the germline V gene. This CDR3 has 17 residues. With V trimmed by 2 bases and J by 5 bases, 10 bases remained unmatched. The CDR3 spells CASSEYRDRDGDQPQHF. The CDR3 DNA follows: TGTGCCAGCAGTGAATATCGGGACAGGGACGGTGATCAGCCCCAGCATTTT.

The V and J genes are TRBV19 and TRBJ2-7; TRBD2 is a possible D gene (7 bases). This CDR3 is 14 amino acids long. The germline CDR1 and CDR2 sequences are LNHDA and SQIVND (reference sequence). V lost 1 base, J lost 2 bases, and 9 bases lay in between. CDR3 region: CASSIGRGPYEQYF. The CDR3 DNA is TGTGCCAGTAGTATAGGGCGGGGGCCCTACGAGCAGTACTTC.

The CDR3 nucleotides are TGCGCCAGCAGTTCCGGGACAGGGGACGAAAAACTGTTTTTT. It is translated as CASSSGTGDEKLFF. The V gene is TRBV10-2, the J gene TRBJ1-4, with 10 bases matching TRBD1. CDR3 length equals 14 residues. V shed 5 bases and J 8 bases; nucleotides not matched to a gene: 5. Germline V CDR1 and CDR2: WSHSY, SAAADI.

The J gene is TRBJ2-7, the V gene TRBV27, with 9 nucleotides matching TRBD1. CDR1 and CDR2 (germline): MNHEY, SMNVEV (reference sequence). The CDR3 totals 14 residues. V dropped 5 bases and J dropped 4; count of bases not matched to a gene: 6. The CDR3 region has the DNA TGTGCCAGCAGTGCTGGACAGGGGCCGTACGAGCAGTACTTC. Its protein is CASSAGQGPYEQYF.

CDR3 in DNA: TGTGCCTGGAGCGAGACAGGGCTGAACACTGAAGCTTTCTTT. It codes for CAWSETGLNTEAFF. The gene calls are TRBV30 and TRBJ1-1; TRBD1 matches at 7 bases. Germline V lookup: CDR1 GTSNPN, CDR2 SVGIG (reference sequence). V was clipped by 3 bases and J by 0 bases; unmatched bases: 4. The CDR3 runs to 14 residues.

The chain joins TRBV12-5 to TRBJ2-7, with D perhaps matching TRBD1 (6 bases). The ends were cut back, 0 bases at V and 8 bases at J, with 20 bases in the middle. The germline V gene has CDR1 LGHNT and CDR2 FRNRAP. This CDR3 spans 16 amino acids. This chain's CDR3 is CASGLVLGTRGDKQYF. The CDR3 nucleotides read TGTGCTAGTGGTTTGGTATTGGGGACACGAGGTGACAAGCAGTACTTC.

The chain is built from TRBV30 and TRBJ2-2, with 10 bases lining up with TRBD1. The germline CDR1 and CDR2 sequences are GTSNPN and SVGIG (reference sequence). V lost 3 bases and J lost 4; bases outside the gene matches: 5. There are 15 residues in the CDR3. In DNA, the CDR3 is TGTGCCTGGAGCACGACAGGGGGCTCCACCGGGGAGCTGTTTTTT. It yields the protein CAWSTTGGSTGELFF.

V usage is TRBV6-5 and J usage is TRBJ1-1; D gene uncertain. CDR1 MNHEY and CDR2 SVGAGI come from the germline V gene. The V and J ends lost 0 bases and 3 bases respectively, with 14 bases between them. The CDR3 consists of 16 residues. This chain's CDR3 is CASSYSKGVKDTEAFF. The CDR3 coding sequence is TGTGCCAGCAGTTACTCCAAGGGAGTTAAGGACACTGAAGCTTTCTTT.